The 8 T cell receptor beta chains listed next were all sequenced from one sample in a study of early T cells in non-severe SARS-CoV-2 infection. One entry per CDR3 protein results from TCRdb running MiXCR on the 5' RACE reads. The sample contains roughly 81,000 distinct CDR3 sequences, roughly 5.7% of which appear only once. Sequenced input: whole blood. Every receptor here comes from an adult who was a healthcare worker with PCR-confirmed SARS-CoV-2 infection or an uninfected control (not recorded which).

This chain links TRBV6-5 with TRBJ2-1; unclear D gene. The CDR3 covers 13 residues. The ends were cut back, 0 bases at V and 6 bases at J, with 6 bases in the middle. The germline V gene encodes CDR1 MNHEY and CDR2 SVGAGI. The CDR3: CASSYSSVNEQFF. The DNA for the CDR3 is TGTGCCAGCAGTTACTCGTCGGTCAATGAGCAGTTCTTC.

V gene TRBV11-2 combines with J gene TRBJ2-1; the match to TRBD2 covers 12 bases. V dropped 1 base and J dropped 9; count of bases not matched to a gene: 1. This CDR3 comprises 14 residues. Per germline, CDR1 SGHAT and CDR2 FQNNGV. The CDR3 protein is CASSLGTSGIEQFF. The CDR3 DNA follows: TGTGCCAGCAGCTTAGGGACTAGCGGGATTGAGCAGTTCTTC.

In its sample, this clonotype was seen a few times. The chain combines TRBV6-6 with TRBJ1-5; possibly TRBD1 for D (6 bases). Trimming took 6 bases from V and 4 from J, leaving 13 bases between them. Germline V gene data show CDR1 as MNHNY and CDR2 as SVGAGI (reference sequence). CDR3 length equals 14 residues. The CDR3 sequence is CASRARQANQPQHF. CDR3 sequence (DNA): TGTGCCAGCAGGGCCAGACAGGCGAATCAGCCCCAGCATTTT.

This clonotype was detected ten times or more. The V gene is TRBV5-1, the J gene TRBJ2-7; maybe TRBD1 (5 bases). Germline assignment: CDR1 SGHRS and CDR2 YFSETQ. The CDR3 has 13 residues. Trimming took off 4 bases at V and 0 bases at J, with 8 bases between the two ends. The CDR3 DNA sequence: TGCGCCAGCAGCACCGACAGCTCCTACGAGCAGTACTTC. Encoded protein: CASSTDSSYEQYF.

The sample holds a few counts of this clonotype. The chain joins TRBV21-1 to TRBJ1-1. TRBV21-1 corresponds to a pseudogene. This CDR3 spans 15 amino acids. The CDR3 loop is CASSNATVMNTEAFF. In DNA, the CDR3 is TGTGCCAGCAGCAACGCGACAGTGATGAACACTGAAGCTTTCTTT.

This clonotype was counted ten times or more. The chain has TRBV20-1 and TRBJ2-3, with D uncertain. V was clipped by 1 base and J by 4 bases, with 6 bases between them. Germline V gene sequence: CDR1 DFQATT, CDR2 SNEGSKA (reference sequence). This CDR3 has 12 amino acids. The CDR3: CSARGGSDTQYF. For the CDR3, the DNA is TGCAGTGCTAGAGGGGGATCAGATACGCAGTATTTT.

This sequence joins TRBV7-2 and TRBJ2-7; D unresolved. CDR3 size: 14 residues. V dropped 2 bases and J dropped 7 bases, with 15 bases sitting between them. From germline, CDR1 is SGHTA and CDR2 FQGNSA. The CDR3 sequence: CASSLTLDLEEQYF. The CDR3 region has the DNA TGTGCCAGCAGCTTAACGCTGGATTTGGAGGAGCAGTACTTC.

This clonotype was detected ten times or more. The CDR3 loop reads CASSSQGTPSGANVLTF. The DNA for the CDR3 is TGTGCCAGCAGTTCTCAGGGAACCCCTTCTGGGGCCAACGTCCTGACTTTC. The V and J genes are TRBV28 and TRBJ2-6; D may be TRBD1 (5 bases). V was shortened by 4 bases and J by 1 base, with 14 bases between the two germline ends. The CDR3 length is 17 residues. Per the germline V gene, CDR1 is MDHEN and CDR2 is SYDVKM.